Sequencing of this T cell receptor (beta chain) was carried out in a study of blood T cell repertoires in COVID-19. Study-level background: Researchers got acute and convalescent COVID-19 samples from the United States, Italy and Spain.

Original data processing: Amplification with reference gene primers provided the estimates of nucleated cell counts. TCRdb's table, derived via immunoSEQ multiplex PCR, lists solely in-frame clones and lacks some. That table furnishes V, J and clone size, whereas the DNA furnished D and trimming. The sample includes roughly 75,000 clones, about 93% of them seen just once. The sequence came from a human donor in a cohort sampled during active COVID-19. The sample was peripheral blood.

DNA for the CDR3: TGCGCCAGCAGCCAAGGGACTAGCGGGGGAGAGACCCAGTACTTC. Translating gives CASSQGTSGGETQYF. This rearrangement joins TRBV4-3 to TRBJ2-5; 13 bases fit TRBD2. From germline, CDR1 is LGHNA and CDR2 YSLEER. Unmatched junction bases numbered 0, after V lost 1 base and J lost 4 bases. The CDR3 length is 15 residues.